The 27 T cell receptor beta chains in this list originate from one sample, sequenced in a study of OX40 agonist ivuxolimab in advanced cancers. The protocol was immunoSEQ multiplex PCR, while the TCRdb copy is restricted to in-frame clones and leaves out a portion. The sample yields tens of thousands of clones, about 87% seen once. The material was CD4+ or CD8+ T cells sorted from blood, obtained in a trial of the OX40 agonist ivuxolimab. The receptors stem from an adult with an advanced solid tumor such as melanoma, head and neck, liver or kidney cancer.

This chain joins TRBV11-2 and TRBJ2-1; 14 bases align to TRBD2. Trimming cost V 3 bases and J 6 bases; bases outside gene matches: 7. The CDR3 is 17 residues long. The germline gives CDR1 SGHAT, CDR2 FQNNGV. CDR3 bases: TGTGCCAGCAGCTTCCCCTCGACTAGCGGGAGGGCCAATGAGCAGTTCTTC. Amino acid sequence: CASSFPSTSGRANEQFF.

CDR3 region: CASSQDRTGTEAFF. As DNA, the CDR3 is TGCGCCAGCAGCCAAGATCGAACGGGCACTGAAGCTTTCTTT. The chain has TRBV4-1 and TRBJ1-1; the D is unclear. CDR3 length: 14 amino acids. Deletions cut 0 bases from V and 4 bases from J, with 9 bases between. Germline lookup yields CDR1 MGHRA and CDR2 YSYEKL.

V usage is TRBV13 and J usage is TRBJ2-1; 7 bases line up with TRBD2. V trimming: 6 bases; J trimming: 2 bases; junction bases outside the gene matches: 4. CDR1 and CDR2 from the germline V gene are PRHDT and FYEKMQ (reference sequence). The CDR3 has 14 residues. The CDR3 DNA follows: TGTGCCAGCAGTGGAGCGGGGACCTACAATGAGCAGTTCTTC. Its translation: CASSGAGTYNEQFF.

As regards this clone: The junction shows a germline mismatch at one end, possibly a read error. V usage is TRBV7-9 and J usage is TRBJ1-5; D gene unclear. The CDR3 runs 12 residues. Germline lookup yields CDR1 SEHNR and CDR2 FQNEAQ (reference sequence). CDR3 residues: CASSLGGQPQHF. The CDR3 region has the DNA TGTGCCAGCAGTTTAGGCGGGCAGCCCCAGCATTTT.

The V call is TRBV27, the J call TRBJ2-7; unclear D gene. The CDR3 runs to 15 residues. From germline, CDR1 is MNHEY and CDR2 SMNVEV (reference sequence). V lost 2 bases to trimming and J lost 0 bases, with 11 bases between them. CDR3 amino acids: CASSLRSESSYEQYF. The DNA of the CDR3 is TGTGCCAGCAGTTTAAGGAGCGAAAGCTCCTACGAGCAGTACTTC.

This chain links TRBV28 with TRBJ2-7, with TRBD2 matching 10 bases. The CDR3 is 13 amino acids. Germline trimming cut 5 bases from V and 5 bases from J; bases unmatched to any gene: 3. Germline-derived CDR1 and CDR2 are MDHEN and SYDVKM. This chain's CDR3 is CASSIAGGNEQYF. The CDR3 nucleotides read TGTGCCAGCAGTATAGCGGGAGGCAACGAGCAGTACTTC.

This chain links TRBV27 with TRBJ2-1, with 8 nucleotides matching TRBD2. Trimming at V came to 5 bases and at J to 2 bases, leaving 2 bases not matched to a gene. There are 14 residues in the CDR3. Germline V gene sequence: CDR1 MNHEY, CDR2 SMNVEV (reference sequence). The CDR3 protein is CASSTGGPYNEQFF. The CDR3 bases are TGTGCCAGCAGTACGGGGGGGCCCTACAATGAGCAGTTCTTC.

In this sample, this clone is medium-sized (0.01 to 0.1%). Other nucleotide sequences from this sample produce the same CDR3. The chain has TRBV5-5 and TRBJ1-1, with D possibly being TRBD1 (5 bases). Germline CDR1 reads SGHKS; CDR2 reads YYEKEE (reference sequence). The CDR3 consists of 14 residues. V lost 0 bases and J lost 5, with 11 bases in between. The CDR3: CASSLVAGITEAFF. CDR3 sequence (DNA): TGTGCCAGCAGCTTGGTAGCAGGGATAACTGAAGCTTTCTTT. Using reference TRBV5-5 and TRBJ1-1 for the parts outside the CDR3, the full variable domain is DAGVTQSPTHLIKTRGQQVTLRCSPISGHKSVSWYQQVLGQGPQFIFQYYEKEERGRGNFPDRFSARQFPNYSSELNVNALLLGDSALYLCASSLVAGITEAFFGQGTRLTVV.

The chain employs TRBV28 and TRBJ2-1, with TRBD1 as a possible D gene (6 bases). This CDR3 comprises 20 residues. V shed 8 bases and J shed 0 bases, with 29 bases lying between them. CDR1 and CDR2 (germline): MDHEN, SYDVKM. The CDR3 reads CASDPNPFPRGRSSYNEQFF. Written as DNA, the CDR3 is TGTGCCAGCGACCCGAATCCCTTCCCCAGGGGCCGGAGCTCCTACAATGAGCAGTTCTTC.

This clone appeared a few times. The genes are TRBV10-3 and TRBJ2-1, with 16 bases identical to TRBD2. Germline CDR1 reads ENHRY; CDR2 reads SYGVKD. This CDR3 comprises 18 residues. With V trimmed by 3 bases and J by 1 base, 3 bases remained unmatched. The CDR3 region is CAISDGTSGRGSYNEQFF. The DNA for the CDR3 is TGTGCCATCAGTGACGGGACTAGCGGGAGGGGGTCCTACAATGAGCAGTTCTTC.

V usage is TRBV7-9 and J usage is TRBJ1-1, with TRBD1 as a possible D gene (5 bases). V was trimmed by 5 bases and J by 4 bases, leaving 11 bases between them. The CDR3 loop spans 13 amino acids. Germline-derived CDR1 and CDR2 are SEHNR and FQNEAQ (reference sequence). CDR3 nucleotides: TGTGCCAGCAGCCCGCAGGGCTTCACTGAAGCTTTCTTT. It translates to CASSPQGFTEAFF.

The rearrangement links TRBV6-5 to TRBJ2-2; the D gene is possibly TRBD1 (7 bases). From germline, CDR1 is MNHEY and CDR2 SVGAGI. V was clipped by 4 bases and J by 4 bases, with 13 bases between them. The CDR3 is made up of 15 amino acids. The CDR3 sequence: CASSFRQGGTGELFF. The CDR3 nucleotides read TGTGCCAGCAGTTTCCGGCAGGGGGGCACCGGGGAGCTGTTTTTT.

The CDR3 loop reads CASRMVPGAHGYTF. The CDR3 nucleotides are TGTGCCAGCAGGATGGTCCCAGGTGCACATGGCTACACCTTC. The J gene is TRBJ1-2, the V gene TRBV28; no reliable D call. CDR1 MDHEN and CDR2 SYDVKM come from the germline V gene. V lost 6 bases, J lost 6 bases, and 17 bases lay in between. The CDR3 is 14 amino acids.

The chain's CDR3 is CASSIWAGSTDTQYF. CDR3 nucleotides: TGTGCCAGTAGTATCTGGGCAGGGAGCACAGATACGCAGTATTTT. V usage is TRBV19 and J usage is TRBJ2-3; possibly TRBD1 for D (5 bases). V lost 3 bases and J lost 0, with 10 bases in between. The germline gives CDR1 LNHDA, CDR2 SQIVND (reference sequence). The length of the CDR3 is 15 residues.

As DNA, the CDR3 is TGTGCCAGCAGCTTGCTCAACACTGAAGCTTTCTTT. Its protein is CASSLLNTEAFF. The chain joins TRBV5-6 to TRBJ1-1, with D uncertain. CDR3 size: 12 residues. Germline CDR1 and CDR2: SGHDT and YYEEEE. V gave up 1 base and J gave up 2 bases, with 3 bases separating them.

This clone has only a few counts. V and J are TRBV9 and TRBJ2-7; D gene uncertain. Trimming cost V 3 bases and J 2 bases, with 12 bases left between them. The CDR3 consists of 14 residues. Per the germline V gene, CDR1 is SGDLS and CDR2 is YYNGEE. CDR3 in amino acids: CASSDDLPPYEQYF. The CDR3 bases are TGTGCCAGCAGCGACGACTTGCCCCCCTACGAGCAGTACTTC.

The chain couples TRBV27 to TRBJ2-7, with D tentatively TRBD1 (6 bases). The CDR3 totals 15 residues. Trimming took 1 base from V and 0 from J, leaving 10 bases between them. In germline, CDR1 is MNHEY, CDR2 SMNVEV (reference sequence). The CDR3: CASSLYVGASYEQYF. CDR3 nucleotides: TGTGCCAGCAGTTTATATGTGGGGGCCTCCTACGAGCAGTACTTC.

The chain joins TRBV4-1 to TRBJ2-1, with TRBD2 matching 10 bases. V was clipped by 1 base and J by 9 bases; unmatched bases: 12. This CDR3 is built from 17 residues. The germline V gene has CDR1 MGHRA and CDR2 YSYEKL. The CDR3 DNA reads TGCGCCAGCAGCCAAGGAATAGCGGGAGGCTCCCTCGGTGAGCAGTTCTTC. Its translation is CASSQGIAGGSLGEQFF.

Only one count was recorded for this clone. As DNA, the CDR3 is TGTGCCAGCGGGACCGGTATCTTCTATGGCTACACCTTC. Its translation is CASGTGIFYGYTF. The chain links TRBV7-9 to TRBJ1-2, with a possible D match to TRBD1 (5 bases). CDR1 and CDR2 from the germline V gene are SEHNR and FQNEAQ (reference sequence). V lost 8 bases to trimming and J lost 4 bases, with 14 bases between them. CDR3 size: 13 residues.

The chain has TRBV10-1 and TRBJ2-7, with 8 bases that match TRBD1. V was pared by 4 bases and J by 3 bases, with 2 bases of the junction left unmatched. From germline, CDR1 is WNHNN and CDR2 SYGVQD (reference sequence). This CDR3 spans 13 amino acids. The CDR3, as DNA: TGCGCCAGCAGTGGGACAGGGAGCTACGAGCAGTACTTC. Translated, it gives CASSGTGSYEQYF.

This clone was observed a handful of times. This CDR3 is CASSLGLVDEQFF. In DNA, the CDR3 is TGTGCCAGCAGCTTAGGACTAGTAGATGAGCAGTTCTTC. V is TRBV5-4 and J is TRBJ2-1; 7 bases line up with TRBD2. V shed 2 bases, J shed 8 bases, and the junction held 4 bases outside the gene matches. Germline V CDR1 and CDR2: SGHNT, YYREEE (reference sequence). This CDR3 is built from 13 residues.

DNA of the CDR3: TGTGCCAGCAGCCCGACCGTCACAGATACGCAGTATTTT. Translated, it gives CASSPTVTDTQYF. V gene TRBV6-5 combines with J gene TRBJ2-3; D ambiguous. The CDR3 contains 13 residues. CDR1 and CDR2 from the germline V gene are MNHEY and SVGAGI. Trimming left V 6 bases short and J 2 bases short, with 9 bases between.

The rearrangement uses TRBV6-5 and TRBJ2-3; tentative D call: TRBD2 (5 bases). The V gene lost 2 bases and the J gene lost 4 bases, with 10 bases spanning the gap. CDR1 is MNHEY and CDR2 is SVGAGI in the germline V gene. The CDR3 loop spans 14 amino acids. The CDR3 region has the DNA TGTGCCAGCAGTTACGGGGTGGGAGCAGATACGCAGTATTTT. Translation gives CASSYGVGADTQYF.

DNA for the CDR3: TGTGCCAGCAGCCCCTCGGCGGGATCCCACCTTTTGGCCCAGTACTTC. Protein sequence: CASSPSAGSHLLAQYF. This sequence joins TRBV7-6 and TRBJ2-5, with D maybe TRBD2 (6 bases). Trimming removed 5 bases from V and 9 bases from J, with 25 bases in between. The CDR3 has 16 residues. CDR1 SGHVS and CDR2 FNYEAQ come from the germline V gene.

V usage is TRBV7-9 and J usage is TRBJ2-1, with TRBD2 identical over 7 bases. Trimming removed 10 bases from V and 4 bases from J; junction bases left unmatched: 10. The germline CDR1 and CDR2 sequences are SEHNR and FQNEAQ (reference sequence). The CDR3 length is 14 residues. The CDR3 here is CATWASGAYNEQFF. The DNA for the CDR3 is TGTGCCACATGGGCTAGCGGTGCTTACAATGAGCAGTTCTTC. Full variable domain (outside the CDR3, taken from reference TRBV7-9 and TRBJ2-1): DTGVSQNPRHKITKRGQNVTFRCDPISEHNRLYWYRQTLGQGPEFLTYFQNEAQLEKSRLLSDRFSAERPKGSFSTLEIQRTEQGDSAMYLCATWASGAYNEQFFGPGTRLTVL.

The chain uses TRBV5-8 and TRBJ2-3; no firm D call. V was pared by 6 bases and J by 0 bases, with 8 bases between. CDR1 is SGHTS, CDR2 YDEGEE, per germline. The CDR3 spans 13 residues. CDR3 DNA: TGTGCCAGCACCGACCCTAGCACAGATACGCAGTATTTT. The encoded protein is CASTDPSTDTQYF.

This chain joins TRBV9 and TRBJ2-7; TRBD2 agrees at 12 bases. The CDR3 runs to 15 residues. The V gene's germline CDR1 is SGDLS and CDR2 YYNGEE. With 3 bases clipped from V and 7 bases from J, the junction kept 8 bases outside the gene matches. CDR3 loop: CASSARLAGVGEQYF. The CDR3 bases are TGTGCCAGCAGCGCAAGACTAGCGGGAGTGGGAGAGCAGTACTTC. Filled out from reference TRBV9 and TRBJ2-7, the complete variable domain reads DSGVTQTPKHLITATGQRVTLRCSPRSGDLSVYWYQQSLDQGLQFLIQYYNGEERAKGNILERFSAQQFPDLHSELNLSSLELGDSALYFCASSARLAGVGEQYFGPGTRLTVT.